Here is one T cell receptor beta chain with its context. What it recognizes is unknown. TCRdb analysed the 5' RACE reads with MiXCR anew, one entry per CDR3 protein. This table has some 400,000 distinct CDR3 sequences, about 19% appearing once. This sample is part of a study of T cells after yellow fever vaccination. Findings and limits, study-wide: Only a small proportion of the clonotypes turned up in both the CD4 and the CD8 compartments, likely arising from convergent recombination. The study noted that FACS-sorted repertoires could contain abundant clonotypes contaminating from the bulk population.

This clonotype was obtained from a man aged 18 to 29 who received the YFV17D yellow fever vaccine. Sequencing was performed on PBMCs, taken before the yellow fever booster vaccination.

CDR3 nucleotide sequence: TGTGCCAGCAGCTTAGCCGGGATGGGGACTGAAGCTTTCTTT. Translated: CASSLAGMGTEAFF. The chain has TRBV7-2 and TRBJ1-1; D remains unclear. The CDR3 is 14 residues long. V was shortened by 0 bases and J by 5 bases, with 10 bases between the two germline ends. Germline V gene data show CDR1 as SGHTA and CDR2 as FQGNSA.